These T cell receptor beta chains were read from a single sample in a study of T cell responses to AZD1222 COVID-19 vaccine. The method was immunoSEQ multiplex PCR; TCRdb's version includes in-frame clones alone and lacks a portion of them. The data contain 190,000 or so clones, approximately 90% of them singletons. This specimen was peripheral blood, taken 28 days after the second AZD1222 dose. All receptors come from an adult who received the AZD1222 COVID-19 vaccine. Both conserved end residues are part of each CDR3. The order of the fields is V gene, J gene, D gene, CDR3 DNA, CDR3 protein. The D gene is left open where the match is weak.

TRBV28	TRBJ2-5	NA	TGTGCCAGCCGTGGTTCGACAGGTTCGGAGACCCAGTACTTC	CASRGSTGSETQYF
TRBV27	TRBJ2-4	NA	TGTGCCAGCAGTTCAGGAGCCAAAAACATTCAGTACTTC	CASSSGAKNIQYF
TRBV5-1	TRBJ2-5	TRBD2	TGCGCCAGCAGCTTGGGGTCCGGGGGGTGGCAAGAGACCCAGTACTTC	CASSLGSGGWQETQYF
TRBV19	TRBJ1-6	TRBD1	TGTGCCAGTAGTGGACAGGGAGATAATTCACCCCTCCACTTT	CASSGQGDNSPLHF
TRBV9	TRBJ1-1	NA	TGTGCCAGCAGCTTTGGACTGGCCAGCAAAGGGCGGGAGACTGAAGCTTTCTTT	CASSFGLASKGRETEAFF
TRBV7-9	TRBJ2-7	TRBD1	TGTGCCAGCAGCTTACAGGGGGATGGTTACGAGCAGTACTTC	CASSLQGDGYEQYF
TRBV7-8	TRBJ1-5	NA	TGTGCCAGCAGCTTAGCGCTCCAAGGGGTAAGGCATTTT	CASSLALQGVRHF
TRBV4-3	TRBJ1-5	NA	TGCGCCAGCAGCCAAGATGGCAGAGGGAATCAGCCCCAGCATTTT	CASSQDGRGNQPQHF
TRBV24-1	TRBJ2-1	NA	TGTGCCACCAGTGATTTGTATCTAGCAGGTTACAATGAGCAGTTCTTC	CATSDLYLAGYNEQFF
TRBV2	TRBJ2-7	NA	TGTGCCAGCACCCCCCACTACGAGCAGTACTTC	CASTPHYEQYF
TRBV19	TRBJ2-2	NA	TGTGCCAGTAGTATGAAGGCACAGTCTCCCGGGGAGCTGTTTTTT	CASSMKAQSPGELFF
TRBV10-3	TRBJ1-4	NA	TGTGCCACGAGAGATGCAACTAATGAAAAACTGTTTTTT	CATRDATNEKLFF
TRBV7-8	TRBJ1-1	NA	TGTGCCAGCAGCTTTGGCGGCATGGGAAGCGTCACTGAAGCTTTCTTT	CASSFGGMGSVTEAFF
TRBV28	TRBJ1-3	TRBD1	TGTGCCAGCAGTATCGGGACAGGGGGCCCCAACTCTGGAAACACCATATATTTT	CASSIGTGGPNSGNTIYF
TRBV4-2	TRBJ1-4	NA	TGTGCCAGCAGCCAAGGGTTCGGAGAGAATGAAAAACTGTTTTTT	CASSQGFGENEKLFF
TRBV6-4	TRBJ1-2	TRBD1	TGTGCCAGCAGTGACCGTTCCCCGGGACAGTTGGCTGTTTTGGTGTATGGCTACACCTTC	CASSDRSPGQLAVLVYGYTF
TRBV7-2	TRBJ2-7	NA	TGTGCCAGCAGCTTAGATCCCGACAGCCCCTACGAGCAGTACTTC	CASSLDPDSPYEQYF
TRBV6-5	TRBJ2-1	TRBD2	TGTGCCAGCAGTCCCGGGGGGAGGAGGTTCTTC	CASSPGGRRFF
TRBV10-3	TRBJ2-1	TRBD1	TGTGCCATCAGGGCCGACAGGGACAATGAGCAGTTCTTC	CAIRADRDNEQFF
TRBV19	TRBJ2-3	NA	TGTGCCAGTAGTATCGCGGGGGCGGCAGATACGCAGTATTTT	CASSIAGAADTQYF